This T cell receptor (beta chain) appears in the sequencing data of a study of early stage breast cancer tumors (dated by TCRdb to 2016 to 2017). Looking at the study overall: Of the roughly 15 invasive breast tumors, approximately 11 were found to be estrogen receptor-positive, progesterone receptor-positive and HER2-negative. About 70% of the 12 ER+/PR+/HER2- tumors were invasive ductal carcinomas, while the other four were invasive lobular carcinomas. The average read coverage per sample was around 9.1-fold. A total of around 2.7 million templates, representing about 1.1 million unique clonotypes, were detected across all samples.

The CDR3 covers 15 residues, taking in both the cysteine and the phenylalanine. The kept DNA is CDR3 alone, 45 bases in frame from the first base. CDR1 MNHEY and CDR2 SMNVEV are derived from the germline V gene (reference sequence). V is shortened by 3 bases, J by 4 bases, and the region joining them spans 15 bases. In the case of this clone: What this receptor recognizes is not known. No qualities accompany the bases; no much larger clone lies one base away.

Here is what the overall study found, with its caveats: Repertoires from blood resembled normal breast more closely than tumor, and using blood as a reference for each tissue separated tumor from normal in most of the 16 patients. Bulk genomic DNA sequencing of unsorted cells missed chain pairing and functional markers such as CD4, CD8 and FOXP3. Because the cohort was small, a breakdown by tumor subtype could not be done. Compared with adjacent normal breast tissue, tumors had higher clonality and 2 to 3-fold greater T cell density. Enriched TCRB sequences shared across patients were found to be mostly commonly generated sequences that were unlikely to play an important role in the tumor microenvironment.

Two independent genomic DNA replicates were amplified for each sample, with 0.5 ug used for blood and about 1.5 ug for tumor or normal breast. TCRB sequencing of genomic DNA was carried out with the ImmunoSeq Intro kit according to the manufacturer's instructions. The multiplex PCR ran for around 30 cycles using proprietary primers and spike-in control sequences for absolute quantification. Single-end 150-bp reads were used to sequence an 87-bp fragment spanning the CDR3 and the flanking V and J genes. Seven samples, with two replicates for each sample, were multiplexed per lane of an Illumina MiSeq using version 3.0 chemistry. In the paper's pipeline: Raw data were processed with the vendor's proprietary pipeline, and both replicates were merged into a single result per sample. To define clonotypes, the study grouped productive rearrangements that shared the V-gene family, CDR3 amino acid sequence and J-gene segment. To compute clonality, the normalized Shannon entropy (Pielou evenness) of TCRB abundances was subtracted from 1. T cell density was estimated as total templates divided by the number of input cells, with the number of input cells inferred from the DNA input amount. Total repertoire diversity and clonality were estimated with Recon using default parameters. Clonotypes with over 0.1% abundance in tumor and at least 32-fold higher abundance in tumor than in normal breast were defined as tumor-enriched. What TCRdb holds here is the immuneACCESS table cut down to in-frame rearrangements. Part of the clones is not present; checked against another copy, under half of the missing clones reflect an unresolved V gene, and the others are unexplained. Clonal size and the V and J genes are those of that table, whereas D and trimming came from the DNA. This sample lists about 9,900 clones; around three fifths were detected once. Approximately 12% of the sample is in the top ten clones.

Dicing about 18-55 mg of tumor tissue typically produced more than 2.5 ug of DNA. The study profiled bulk TCR beta-chain repertoires in matched peripheral blood, tumor and adjacent normal breast tissue taken from approximately 16 patients with early-stage breast cancer. Following resection, visually identified tumor tissue was excised and transferred into prechilled RNAlater. Using a TissueLyser II, about 17-55 mg of tumor tissue was diced and homogenized in RLTplus buffer with beta-mercaptoethanol and antifoaming agent. Genomic DNA was extracted with the Qiagen AllPrep DNA/RNA Mini kit. This chain joins TRBV27 to TRBJ1-1; the D gene is possibly TRBD1, with 6 bases matching. The clonotype comes from a person aged 60 to 70 with breast cancer. Sequenced sample: breast tumor tissue. The base sequence is TGTGCCAGCAGTTTCGGACAGACCTTTGGCACTGAAGCTTTCTTT. The encoded protein is CASSFGQTFGTEAFF.